The source of this T cell receptor beta chain is a study of T cells after yellow fever vaccination (dated by TCRdb to the late 2010s). With respect to the entire study: The SMART-Seq v4 Ultra Low Input RNA kit was used to prepare libraries from fractions with low cell numbers. To follow T-cell clones before and after primary and booster YFV17D yellow fever vaccination, bulk TCR alpha and beta repertoires were sequenced over time. Two healthy male donors made up the cohort, one aged 18 to 29 years and the other aged 30 to 40 years. Bulk PBMC replicates and cell subsets were isolated from blood drawn at multiple timepoints before and after both primary and secondary immunization. Results and caveats for the whole study, not just this receptor: FACS-sorted repertoires could contain abundant contaminating clonotypes from the bulk population, so computational filtering was required. The secondary T-cell response was weaker than the primary response but faster, peaking on day 5 instead of day 15. After the booster, most of the clones that had expanded following primary vaccination were detected again (almost 98% of CD4 and 80% to 90% of CD8), which suggests that memory was broadly maintained. A small fraction of clonotypes appeared in both the CD4 and CD8 compartments, likely as a result of convergent recombination. Only two donors were included in the study, so the extent to which the findings can be generalized is limited.

Trimming removed 1 base from V and 5 bases from J, leaving 9 bases between the germline ends. The CDR3, from cysteine to phenylalanine, totals 15 residues. Of all the DNA, just the CDR3 is kept, 45 bases in frame from base 1. CDR1 and CDR2, looked up from the germline V gene, are SGHTA and FQGNSA. Synthesis of TCR cDNA relied on 5'RACE template switching, a step that introduced a universal primer site along with unique molecular identifiers. Priming of cDNA synthesis was performed from both the TCR alpha and TCR beta constant segments. Two PCR steps were used to amplify libraries, with sample barcodes and sequencing adapters being added in the second step. Libraries were sequenced on Illumina HiSeq 2500 (2x100 bp) or NovaSeq (2x150 bp). As for the authors' bioinformatics: MIGEC was used to demultiplex reads and collapse the reads into UMI consensus sequences, and MiXCR was used for V(D)J alignment. Vaccine-responding clonotypes were defined with edgeR using replicate PBMC samples, requiring FDR below 0.01 and a log2 fold change above 5 up to day 15. Bulk clonotypes were assigned CD4 or CD8 identity according to which sequenced CD4 or CD8 repertoire held them at higher abundance. TCRdb trimmed public reads at Q25 via fastp, called clones via MiXCR and kept in-frame beta chains. One record per CDR3 amino acid sequence lists the most common genes and DNA. These V and J calls originate from TCRdb's pipeline instead of the authors' own analysis. For this sample there are 110,000 or so distinct CDR3 sequences; about 6.8% appear just once. The ten largest clones capture 2.7% of the sample.

The sample's treatment or condition label, decoded: live attenuated yellow fever vaccine strain. PBMCs were isolated from peripheral blood using a standard Ficoll-Paque protocol. CD4 and CD8 T-cell fractions were isolated with Dynabeads CD4 and CD8 positive selection kits. RNA was extracted with TriZol from bulk PBMCs, CD4 and CD8 fractions, and dextramer-positive and dextramer-negative fractions. This clonotype was seen ten or more times. Its antigen remains undetermined. There are no base qualities to consult, and no much larger clone falls within one base. Sequencing was performed on CD4+ T cells sorted from PBMCs, taken around 45 days after the first yellow fever vaccination. The chain joins TRBV7-2 to TRBJ1-6, with no reliable assignment of the D segment. The receptor comes from a man younger than 35 who received the YFV17D yellow fever vaccine. The nucleotide sequence is TGTGCCAGCAGCTTAGGGGGTGGGGATAATTCACCCCTCCACTTT. The encoded protein is CASSLGGGDNSPLHF.